This entry lists 13 T cell receptor beta chains sequenced from one sample in a study of blood T cell repertoires in COVID-19. The method was immunoSEQ multiplex PCR; TCRdb's version includes in-frame clones alone and lacks a portion of them. The sample holds 270,000 or so clones, roughly 91% seen once. Material: peripheral blood. Receptors were obtained from a man aged 40-49 years with acute or convalescent COVID-19.

This sequence joins TRBV30 and TRBJ1-4; D perhaps matches TRBD1 (6 bases). The CDR3 extends over 13 amino acids. Trimming removed 7 bases at V and 4 bases at J, with 13 bases between. Germline CDR1 and CDR2: GTSNPN and SVGIG (reference sequence). As DNA, the CDR3 is TGTGCCTTGCTAAGGGGGTTTAATGAAAAACTGTTTTTT. This sequence encodes CALLRGFNEKLFF.

The J gene is TRBJ1-4, the V gene TRBV7-2; 7 bases fit TRBD1. The CDR3 runs 15 residues. The V gene end was trimmed by 5 bases and the J gene end by 5 bases; junction bases not matched to a gene: 8. CDR1 and CDR2 (germline): SGHTA, FQGNSA. The CDR3 sequence is CASSPAGTENEKLFF. The DNA for the CDR3 is TGTGCCAGCAGCCCGGCCGGGACAGAGAATGAAAAACTGTTTTTT.

The CDR3 spells CASSSDRALSYNEQFF. DNA for the CDR3: TGTGCCAGCAGTTCTGACAGGGCATTATCCTACAATGAGCAGTTCTTC. V usage is TRBV11-2 and J usage is TRBJ2-1; 7 nucleotides line up with TRBD1. This CDR3 is built from 16 residues. Germline V gives CDR1 SGHAT, CDR2 FQNNGV. V was clipped by 6 bases and J by 1 base; unmatched bases: 9. Drawing the rest from reference TRBV11-2 and TRBJ2-1, the complete variable domain is EAGVAQSPRYKIIEKRQSVAFWCNPISGHATLYWYQQILGQGPKLLIQFQNNGVVDDSQLPKDRFSAERLKGVDSTLKIQPAKLEDSAVYLCASSSDRALSYNEQFFGPGTRLTVL.

The chain is built from TRBV6-2 or TRBV6-3 and TRBJ1-2, with D unclear. CDR3 length equals 13 residues. Trimming pared 5 bases from V and 4 bases from J, leaving 11 bases between. Germline CDR1 reads MNHEY; CDR2 reads SVGEGT. The CDR3 here is CASSPRGLYGYTF. The CDR3 DNA follows: TGTGCCAGCAGTCCCCGCGGCCTCTATGGCTACACCTTC.

The V and J genes are TRBV5-1 and TRBJ1-2, with D tentatively TRBD1 (6 bases). V dropped 2 bases and J dropped 4 bases, with 12 bases sitting between them. Germline CDR1 and CDR2: SGHRS and YFSETQ. The CDR3 is 14 amino acids. DNA for the CDR3: TGCGCCAGCAGCTTCGCTGAAGGGGGCTATGGCTACACCTTC. This gives the protein CASSFAEGGYGYTF.

The table lists this clone with a count of one. V usage is TRBV5-1 and J usage is TRBJ1-4; no reliable D call. Trimming stripped 4 bases from V and 8 bases from J, with 15 bases between. Germline V gene data show CDR1 as SGHRS and CDR2 as YFSETQ. The CDR3 runs to 14 residues. The CDR3 coding sequence is TGCGCCAGCAGCCCCGGAACCTCCGGGGAAAAACTGTTTTTT. It translates to CASSPGTSGEKLFF.

This rearrangement joins TRBV7-9 to TRBJ1-5; D is unclear. V was shortened by 5 bases and J by 6 bases, with 8 bases between the two germline ends. CDR3 length: 12 amino acids. The germline gives CDR1 SEHNR, CDR2 FQNEAQ (reference sequence). Here the CDR3 reads CASSPLGQPQHF. The CDR3 nucleotides are TGTGCCAGCAGCCCCCTAGGTCAGCCCCAGCATTTT.

The genes are TRBV10-2 and TRBJ1-2, with TRBD1 identical over 8 bases. V shed 10 bases and J 7 bases; nucleotides not matched to a gene: 5. Germline V gene sequence: CDR1 WSHSY, CDR2 SAAADI. The CDR3 has 11 amino acids. CDR3 sequence: CATSDRAGYTF. CDR3 DNA: TGCGCCACCTCGGACAGGGCTGGCTACACCTTC.

This clone was seen just once. The chain couples TRBV11-2 to TRBJ1-5, with 7 bases fitting TRBD1. The CDR3 is 15 amino acids. From germline, CDR1 is SGHAT and CDR2 FQNNGV. The J segment lost 4 bases and the V segment lost 1 base, leaving 4 bases of the junction unmatched. The CDR3 DNA reads as TGTGCCAGCAGCTTAGGGGACAGTCCTAATCAGCCCCAGCATTTT. This codes for CASSLGDSPNQPQHF.

The DNA for the CDR3 is TGTGCCAGCACGGGACAGCATTACGAGCAGTACTTC. As protein: CASTGQHYEQYF. The chain joins TRBV6-5 to TRBJ2-7; 7 bases agree with TRBD1. V was pared by 7 bases and J by 4 bases, with 4 bases of the junction left unmatched. The CDR3 has 12 amino acids. Germline CDR1 and CDR2: MNHEY and SVGAGI.

The V gene is TRBV2, the J gene TRBJ2-7; 8 bases are shared with TRBD1. Germline V lookup: CDR1 SNHLY, CDR2 FYNNEI. This CDR3 is 14 amino acids long. V lost 7 bases and J lost 3; bases outside the gene matches: 8. The CDR3 coding sequence is TGTGCCAGCACCCGAGGGACAGGTATCTACGAGCAGTACTTC. Encoded protein: CASTRGTGIYEQYF.

V gene TRBV6-1 combines with J gene TRBJ1-6; 8 bases agree with TRBD1. V trimming: 3 bases; J trimming: 7 bases; junction bases outside the gene matches: 8. Germline CDR1 is MNHNS and CDR2 is SASEGT. The CDR3 is 16 amino acids. The CDR3 nucleotides read TGTGCCAGCAGTGAGGCAGGGGGCGCAGAAAATTCACCCCTCCACTTT. It specifies CASSEAGGAENSPLHF.

The gene calls are TRBV18 and TRBJ1-2; maybe TRBD1 (5 bases). The CDR3 contains 14 residues. Germline values: CDR1 KGHSH, CDR2 LQKENI. V shed 3 bases and J shed 7 bases, with 15 bases lying between them. CDR3 region: CASSPRRGVGGYTF. The DNA of the CDR3 is TGTGCCAGCTCACCCCGACGGGGGGTAGGTGGCTACACCTTC.